Listed below are T cell receptor beta chains from one sample, sequenced in a study of monozygotic twins with inflammatory bowel disease. From the 5' RACE reads, TCRdb lists one entry per CDR3 protein and no DNA. This sample's table reports fewer than 450,000 distinct CDR3 sequences. What was sequenced was blood. These receptors all come from a human donor with ulcerative colitis or Crohn's disease, or a healthy co-twin of an affected twin (not recorded which). CDR3s include the opening cysteine and the closing phenylalanine or tryptophan. The order of the fields is CDR3 protein, V gene, J gene.

CDR3 protein: CASSQKLAGGEAYF; V gene: TRBV11-2; J gene: TRBJ2-4
CDR3 protein: CASSLQGAGVTNEKLFF; V gene: TRBV27; J gene: TRBJ1-4
CDR3 protein: CASSFGQRTGEQYF; V gene: TRBV5-1; J gene: TRBJ2-7
CDR3 protein: CATSDSRPSAFEQYF; V gene: TRBV24-1; J gene: TRBJ2-7
CDR3 protein: CASSLTGTASYEQYF; V gene: TRBV5-1; J gene: TRBJ2-7
CDR3 protein: CASTLGPRGETQYF; V gene: TRBV7-2; J gene: TRBJ2-5
CDR3 protein: CASRKQGDNSPLHF; V gene: TRBV2; J gene: TRBJ1-6
CDR3 protein: CASSLDLAREQFF; V gene: TRBV12-3/TRBV12-4; J gene: TRBJ2-1
CDR3 protein: CASRTGGNYGYTF; V gene: TRBV28; J gene: TRBJ1-2
CDR3 protein: CASSLSHSTDTQYF; V gene: TRBV5-1; J gene: TRBJ2-3
CDR3 protein: CASSIQDREKVFF; V gene: TRBV6-5; J gene: TRBJ2-2
CDR3 protein: CASSPRITEPSEAFF; V gene: TRBV7-9; J gene: TRBJ1-1
CDR3 protein: CASSPGDRFQETQYF; V gene: TRBV7-8; J gene: TRBJ2-5
CDR3 protein: CASSRQITGLDTGELFF; V gene: TRBV14; J gene: TRBJ2-2
CDR3 protein: CSAAKAGMHNEQFF; V gene: TRBV20-1; J gene: TRBJ2-1
CDR3 protein: CASSPYNYGYTF; V gene: TRBV18; J gene: TRBJ1-2
CDR3 protein: CASSPTGTVKPSTDTQYF; V gene: TRBV5-1; J gene: TRBJ2-3
CDR3 protein: CSARDRGTTGELFF; V gene: TRBV20-1; J gene: TRBJ2-2
CDR3 protein: CAISESGAQNTEAFF; V gene: TRBV10-3; J gene: TRBJ1-1
CDR3 protein: CASSRRTGGLFDTQYF; V gene: TRBV12-3/TRBV12-4; J gene: TRBJ2-3
CDR3 protein: CASSFVLHNTEAFF; V gene: TRBV11-2; J gene: TRBJ1-1
CDR3 protein: CASSLSRQGGQYF; V gene: TRBV7-2; J gene: TRBJ2-7
CDR3 protein: CASSLGGGTGVYEQYF; V gene: TRBV11-2; J gene: TRBJ2-7
CDR3 protein: CASSLRSPPGGEADTQYF; V gene: TRBV7-3; J gene: TRBJ2-3
CDR3 protein: CASSQDFAGETQYF; V gene: TRBV4-3; J gene: TRBJ2-5
CDR3 protein: CASSQERTFSYEQYF; V gene: TRBV4-2; J gene: TRBJ2-7
CDR3 protein: CASSLGQVEKLFF; V gene: TRBV5-1; J gene: TRBJ1-4
CDR3 protein: CATSGRLGTQNSPLHF; V gene: TRBV15; J gene: TRBJ1-6
CDR3 protein: CASSLGGAQPQHF; V gene: TRBV12-3/TRBV12-4; J gene: TRBJ1-5
CDR3 protein: CATSRVVFNYGYTF; V gene: TRBV15; J gene: TRBJ1-2
CDR3 protein: CASSPSTSSGNTIYF; V gene: TRBV18; J gene: TRBJ1-3
CDR3 protein: CSASPGPGSYEQYF; V gene: TRBV20-1; J gene: TRBJ2-7
CDR3 protein: CASSLDVGDGIKQFF; V gene: TRBV11-2; J gene: TRBJ2-1
CDR3 protein: CSVGNRGNQPQHF; V gene: TRBV29-1; J gene: TRBJ1-5
CDR3 protein: CASSPGTSNFQETQYF; V gene: TRBV7-9; J gene: TRBJ2-5
CDR3 protein: CASSFNRASYNEQFF; V gene: TRBV5-1; J gene: TRBJ2-1
CDR3 protein: CSAEFRGMGDTEAFF; V gene: TRBV20-1; J gene: TRBJ1-1
CDR3 protein: CATSSPAENTDTQYF; V gene: TRBV15; J gene: TRBJ2-3